The 2 T cell receptor beta chains reported below all come from one sample, sequenced in a study of blood T cell repertoires in COVID-19. Profiled with immunoSEQ multiplex PCR; TCRdb holds only in-frame clones, not every one. Seen here are about 130,000 clones, 86% observed once, and the top ten hold about an eighth. Source material: peripheral blood. The receptors come from a woman in her seventies with COVID-19, enrolled during active disease.

This rearrangement joins TRBV3-1 (or the pseudogene TRBV3-2) to TRBJ1-5; tentative D call: TRBD1 (6 bases). Germline V gene lookup returns CDR1 LGHDT and CDR2 YNNKEL (reference sequence). The length of the CDR3 is 15 residues. V was shortened by 4 bases and J by 2 bases, with 12 bases between the two germline ends. The CDR3 nucleotides read TGTGCCAGCAGCCCGTCGGCAGGGGGCAATCAGCCCCAGCATTTT. This translates into CASSPSAGGNQPQHF.

This chain connects TRBV30 to TRBJ2-7; maybe TRBD1 (5 bases). There are 13 residues in the CDR3. Trimming stripped 4 bases from V and 4 bases from J, with 14 bases between. The V gene's germline CDR1 is GTSNPN and CDR2 SVGIG (reference sequence). CDR3 loop: CAWMVRGGYEQYF. CDR3 in DNA: TGTGCCTGGATGGTAAGGGGTGGATACGAGCAGTACTTC. The full variable domain, its missing parts supplied by reference TRBV30 and TRBJ2-7, is SQTIHQWPATLVQPVGSPLSLECTVEGTSNPNLYWYRQAAGRGLQLLFYSVGIGQISSEVPQNLSASRPQDRQFILSSKKLLLSDSGFYLCAWMVRGGYEQYFGPGTRLTVT.